Listed below are T cell receptor beta chains from one sample, sequenced in a study of cytomegalovirus exposure and HLA in healthy donors. Clones were read by immunoSEQ multiplex PCR, and TCRdb kept only the in-frame ones, dropping some. Among roughly 150,000 clones, 76% were seen once, and the ten largest hold 3.1%. Sequenced sample: PBMCs. These TCRs come from a male donor in good health and CMV-seronegative. Both conserved end residues are part of each CDR3. A D gene is named only where the DNA matches it firmly. Rows give clone size only sometimes, using once, few, many, or a class for an expanded clone.

cdr3_nt: TGTGCCAGCAGCTTGGGACGGTGGCAGGGGAATTCACCCCTCCACTTT
cdr3_aa: CASSLGRWQGNSPLHF
clone_size: few
j_call: TRBJ1-6
v_call: TRBV5-5
d_call: -
cdr3_length: 16

cdr3_nt: TGTGCCAGCAGTTTGCCAGGGGTGAGGGCAGATACGCAGTATTTT
cdr3_aa: CASSLPGVRADTQYF
clone_size: -
j_call: TRBJ2-3
v_call: TRBV28
d_call: -
cdr3_length: 15

cdr3_nt: TGTGGGACCCTTATGCCCCGCGCGGGAGTTGAGCAGTTCTTC
cdr3_aa: CGTLMPRAGVEQFF
clone_size: -
j_call: TRBJ2-1
v_call: TRBV28
d_call: TRBD2
cdr3_length: 14

cdr3_nt: TGCAGCGTTGCTGGGGGGGCAGGGCAAGAGACCCAGTACTTC
cdr3_aa: CSVAGGAGQETQYF
clone_size: -
j_call: TRBJ2-5
v_call: TRBV29-1
d_call: -
cdr3_length: 14

cdr3_nt: TGTGCCAGCAAGGGGGGGCGCCCCGGGGAGCTGCTTTTT
cdr3_aa: CASKGGRPGELLF
clone_size: -
j_call: TRBJ2-2
v_call: TRBV13
d_call: -
cdr3_length: 13

cdr3_nt: TGTGCCAGCAGTTTAAGGCTAGCGGGAGTATTCGAGCAGTTCTTC
cdr3_aa: CASSLRLAGVFEQFF
clone_size: -
j_call: TRBJ2-1
v_call: TRBV28
d_call: TRBD2
cdr3_length: 15

cdr3_nt: TGTGCCAGTAGTATATTGACAGGGTCGGCTGGCTACACCTTC
cdr3_aa: CASSILTGSAGYTF
clone_size: -
j_call: TRBJ1-2
v_call: TRBV19
d_call: TRBD1
cdr3_length: 14

cdr3_nt: TGTGCCAGCAGCCCGACGACTTATTCCTACGAGCAGTACTTC
cdr3_aa: CASSPTTYSYEQYF
clone_size: -
j_call: TRBJ2-7
v_call: TRBV7-2
d_call: -
cdr3_length: 14

cdr3_nt: TGTGCCAGCAGTGAATTGGGGCAGGGAGGCACTGAAGCTTTCTTT
cdr3_aa: CASSELGQGGTEAFF
clone_size: -
j_call: TRBJ1-1
v_call: TRBV25-1
d_call: -
cdr3_length: 15

cdr3_nt: TGTGCCAGCAGCGCAACAGGGGCGCGGAATGAAAAACTGTTTTTT
cdr3_aa: CASSATGARNEKLFF
clone_size: -
j_call: TRBJ1-4
v_call: TRBV5-5
d_call: TRBD1
cdr3_length: 15

cdr3_nt: TGTGCCAGTAGTATAGTCCTCTTTAGAATGAGCAATCAGCCCCAGCATTTT
cdr3_aa: CASSIVLFRMSNQPQHF
clone_size: -
j_call: TRBJ1-5
v_call: TRBV19
d_call: -
cdr3_length: 17

cdr3_nt: TGTGCCAGCAGCTCGGGACTAGCGGGAGTTCTTGAGCAGTTCTTC
cdr3_aa: CASSSGLAGVLEQFF
clone_size: -
j_call: TRBJ2-1
v_call: TRBV7-3
d_call: TRBD2
cdr3_length: 15

cdr3_nt: TGTGCCAGCAGCGAGGGACAGGGTCAAGAGACCCAGTACTTC
cdr3_aa: CASSEGQGQETQYF
clone_size: -
j_call: TRBJ2-5
v_call: TRBV9
d_call: TRBD1
cdr3_length: 14

cdr3_nt: TGTTCCAGCAGCCAATTGGACTCAACTCACTTC
cdr3_aa: CSSSQLDSTHF
clone_size: -
j_call: TRBJ2-7
v_call: TRBV7-9
d_call: -
cdr3_length: 11

cdr3_nt: TGTGCCAGCAGCCCCGGACAGGGGACAGGGGAGCTGTTTTTT
cdr3_aa: CASSPGQGTGELFF
clone_size: -
j_call: TRBJ2-2
v_call: TRBV7-2
d_call: TRBD1
cdr3_length: 14

cdr3_nt: TGCGCCAGCAGCCATGAGTTACAAGAGACCCAGTACTTC
cdr3_aa: CASSHELQETQYF
clone_size: -
j_call: TRBJ2-5
v_call: TRBV4-1
d_call: -
cdr3_length: 13

cdr3_nt: TGTGCCTGGATGCGAGGGTCCTATAATTCACCCCTCCACTTT
cdr3_aa: CAWMRGSYNSPLHF
clone_size: -
j_call: TRBJ1-6
v_call: TRBV30
d_call: -
cdr3_length: 14

cdr3_nt: TGTGCCAGCAGTGCAGCGGGGGGGTACGAGCAGTACTTC
cdr3_aa: CASSAAGGYEQYF
clone_size: -
j_call: TRBJ2-7
v_call: TRBV2
d_call: TRBD2
cdr3_length: 13

cdr3_nt: TGTGCCAGCAGCTACTACGGTATTTTTCGGGAAGGAGGAACCGGGGAGCTGTTTTTT
cdr3_aa: CASSYYGIFREGGTGELFF
clone_size: once
j_call: TRBJ2-2
v_call: TRBV7-8
d_call: -
cdr3_length: 19

cdr3_nt: TGTGCCAGCAGTTCTAGACTCCCGAGGAATGAAAAACTGTTTTTT
cdr3_aa: CASSSRLPRNEKLFF
clone_size: once
j_call: TRBJ1-4
v_call: TRBV6-5
d_call: -
cdr3_length: 15

cdr3_nt: TGTGCCAGCAGCCTGCCCCACAGGGGGGTCTATGGCTACACCTTC
cdr3_aa: CASSLPHRGVYGYTF
clone_size: few
j_call: TRBJ1-2
v_call: TRBV7-2
d_call: TRBD1
cdr3_length: 15

cdr3_nt: TGCGCCAGCAGCCAAGTGGGGGCCCAGGGGGCTTATGGCTACACCTTC
cdr3_aa: CASSQVGAQGAYGYTF
clone_size: -
j_call: TRBJ1-2
v_call: TRBV4-1
d_call: TRBD1
cdr3_length: 16

cdr3_nt: TGTGCCAGCAGCTTGGCGACGACAGGGTCTGGAAACACCATATATTTT
cdr3_aa: CASSLATTGSGNTIYF
clone_size: -
j_call: TRBJ1-3
v_call: TRBV5-4
d_call: TRBD1
cdr3_length: 16

cdr3_nt: TGTGCCAGCAGCTCACCCGGGACTAGCGGGAGGATTGAGCAGTTCTTC
cdr3_aa: CASSSPGTSGRIEQFF
clone_size: once
j_call: TRBJ2-1
v_call: TRBV5-4
d_call: TRBD2
cdr3_length: 16

cdr3_nt: TGTGCCTGGAGTGTACTGAGATACGAGCAGTACTTC
cdr3_aa: CAWSVLRYEQYF
clone_size: -
j_call: TRBJ2-7
v_call: TRBV30
d_call: -
cdr3_length: 12

cdr3_nt: TGTGCCTGGAGCCTCTTAGCGGGGTCCCTTACCTACGAGCAGTACTTC
cdr3_aa: CAWSLLAGSLTYEQYF
clone_size: -
j_call: TRBJ2-7
v_call: TRBV30
d_call: TRBD2
cdr3_length: 16

cdr3_nt: TGTGCCAGCTCACCAAACCCAGGTACAGGGTCGGCTTTCTTT
cdr3_aa: CASSPNPGTGSAFF
clone_size: -
j_call: TRBJ1-1
v_call: TRBV18
d_call: -
cdr3_length: 14

cdr3_nt: TGCGCCAGCAGCCAAGAACGATACAGGGAACCGGGCACTGAAGCTTTCTTT
cdr3_aa: CASSQERYREPGTEAFF
clone_size: -
j_call: TRBJ1-1
v_call: TRBV4-1
d_call: -
cdr3_length: 17

cdr3_nt: TGTGCCAGCAGCCTACCTAGCCACACCGGGGAGCTGTTTTTT
cdr3_aa: CASSLPSHTGELFF
clone_size: -
j_call: TRBJ2-2
v_call: TRBV7-6
d_call: -
cdr3_length: 14

cdr3_nt: TGTGCCAGCAGCTTAGCTTACACAGGGGTTGAGCAGTACTTC
cdr3_aa: CASSLAYTGVEQYF
clone_size: -
j_call: TRBJ2-5
v_call: TRBV7-8
d_call: TRBD1
cdr3_length: 14

cdr3_nt: TGTGCCAGCTCACCAGAGGGAACCGCGGGCTACAATGAGCAGTTCTTC
cdr3_aa: CASSPEGTAGYNEQFF
clone_size: -
j_call: TRBJ2-1
v_call: TRBV18
d_call: -
cdr3_length: 16

cdr3_nt: TGCGCCAGCAGCGTTGGGGGGACAGTCTATGGCTACACCTTC
cdr3_aa: CASSVGGTVYGYTF
clone_size: -
j_call: TRBJ1-2
v_call: TRBV5-1
d_call: TRBD1
cdr3_length: 14

cdr3_nt: TGTGCCAGCAGCTTGGTAGATAAGCAGTTCTTC
cdr3_aa: CASSLVDKQFF
clone_size: once
j_call: TRBJ2-1
v_call: TRBV5-6
d_call: -
cdr3_length: 11

cdr3_nt: TGTGCCATCACCCAAGGGCGGGAGCAGTCCGGGGAGCTGTTTTTT
cdr3_aa: CAITQGREQSGELFF
clone_size: -
j_call: TRBJ2-2
v_call: TRBV10-3
d_call: TRBD2
cdr3_length: 15

cdr3_nt: TGTGCCACCAGCAGAGACCGACAGCAGCCCCAGCATTTT
cdr3_aa: CATSRDRQQPQHF
clone_size: few
j_call: TRBJ1-5
v_call: TRBV15
d_call: -
cdr3_length: 13

cdr3_nt: TGTGCCAGCAGCCCGATAACTGCTGGTGAGCAGTTCTTC
cdr3_aa: CASSPITAGEQFF
clone_size: -
j_call: TRBJ2-1
v_call: TRBV7-2
d_call: -
cdr3_length: 13

cdr3_nt: TGTGCCAGCAGCGGGGGGTGGGGACCCTCCTACGAGCAGTACTTC
cdr3_aa: CASSGGWGPSYEQYF
clone_size: -
j_call: TRBJ2-7
v_call: TRBV7-2
d_call: -
cdr3_length: 15

cdr3_nt: TGTGCCAGCAGTGGACAGGGCCCCTACGAGCAGTACTTC
cdr3_aa: CASSGQGPYEQYF
clone_size: -
j_call: TRBJ2-7
v_call: TRBV2
d_call: TRBD1
cdr3_length: 13

cdr3_nt: TGTGCCAGCCAGACAGAGCCTATTTCCTACGAGCAGTACTTC
cdr3_aa: CASQTEPISYEQYF
clone_size: -
j_call: TRBJ2-7
v_call: TRBV28
d_call: -
cdr3_length: 14

cdr3_nt: TGCGCCAGCAGCCTAGCGGGCCGGGGGACAGATACGCAGTATTTT
cdr3_aa: CASSLAGRGTDTQYF
clone_size: -
j_call: TRBJ2-3
v_call: TRBV4-1
d_call: TRBD2
cdr3_length: 15

cdr3_nt: TGTGCCAGCAGTTACAATCGGTCACCCCTCCACTTT
cdr3_aa: CASSYNRSPLHF
clone_size: -
j_call: TRBJ1-6
v_call: TRBV6-5
d_call: -
cdr3_length: 12

cdr3_nt: TGTGCCAGCAGCCCTAGCGGAAGCACAGATACGCAGTATTTT
cdr3_aa: CASSPSGSTDTQYF
clone_size: -
j_call: TRBJ2-3
v_call: TRBV7-3
d_call: TRBD2
cdr3_length: 14

cdr3_nt: TGTGCCAGCAGCTTAGTTTTAGTTGGTGAGCAGTTCTTC
cdr3_aa: CASSLVLVGEQFF
clone_size: -
j_call: TRBJ2-1
v_call: TRBV7-2
d_call: -
cdr3_length: 13

cdr3_nt: TGTGCCAGCAGCCTAGGGGGACAGGAAAGTTGGTCTGGAAACACCATATATTTT
cdr3_aa: CASSLGGQESWSGNTIYF
clone_size: -
j_call: TRBJ1-3
v_call: TRBV7-2
d_call: TRBD1
cdr3_length: 18

cdr3_nt: TGTGCCAGCAGTCCCCGACTAGGGGGCACAGATACGCAGTATTTT
cdr3_aa: CASSPRLGGTDTQYF
clone_size: -
j_call: TRBJ2-3
v_call: TRBV2
d_call: -
cdr3_length: 15

cdr3_nt: TGTGCCTGGAGCCCCCTCGAAGGGGCAGGGGCCAACGTCCTGACTTTC
cdr3_aa: CAWSPLEGAGANVLTF
clone_size: -
j_call: TRBJ2-6
v_call: TRBV30
d_call: -
cdr3_length: 16

cdr3_nt: TGCGCCAGCAGCTATGGGACAGGGGGCTATGGCTACACCTTC
cdr3_aa: CASSYGTGGYGYTF
clone_size: -
j_call: TRBJ1-2
v_call: TRBV5-1
d_call: TRBD1
cdr3_length: 14